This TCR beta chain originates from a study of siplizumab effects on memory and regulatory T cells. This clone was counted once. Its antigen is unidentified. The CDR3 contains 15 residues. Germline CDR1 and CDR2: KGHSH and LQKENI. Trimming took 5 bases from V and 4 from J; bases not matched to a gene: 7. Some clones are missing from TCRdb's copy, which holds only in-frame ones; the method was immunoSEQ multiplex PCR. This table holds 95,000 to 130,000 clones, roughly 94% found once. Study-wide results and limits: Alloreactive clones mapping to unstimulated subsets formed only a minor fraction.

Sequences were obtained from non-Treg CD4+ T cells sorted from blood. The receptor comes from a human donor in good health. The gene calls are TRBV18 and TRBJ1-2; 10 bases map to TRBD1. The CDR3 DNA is TGTGCCAGCTCAATAGGACAGGGGGAGACCTATGGCTACACCTTC. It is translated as CASSIGQGETYGYTF.